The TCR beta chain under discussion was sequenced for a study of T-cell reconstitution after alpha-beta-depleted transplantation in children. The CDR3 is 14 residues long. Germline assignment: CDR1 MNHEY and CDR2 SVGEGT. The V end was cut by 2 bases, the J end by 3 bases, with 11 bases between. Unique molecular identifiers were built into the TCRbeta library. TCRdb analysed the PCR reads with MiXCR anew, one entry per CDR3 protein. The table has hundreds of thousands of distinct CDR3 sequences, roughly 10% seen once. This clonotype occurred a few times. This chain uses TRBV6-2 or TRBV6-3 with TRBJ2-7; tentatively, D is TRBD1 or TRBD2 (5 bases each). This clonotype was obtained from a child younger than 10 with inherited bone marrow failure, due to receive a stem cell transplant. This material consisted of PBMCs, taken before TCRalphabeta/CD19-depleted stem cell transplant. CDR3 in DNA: TGTGCCAGCAGTTACGGGGGAGATCACTACGAGCAGTACTTC. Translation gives CASSYGGDHYEQYF.